This TCR beta chain was sequenced for a study of vaccination and CD4 T cells after COVID-19. Details on this clonotype: Its antigen is still unknown.

This CDR3 contains 15 residues. From germline, CDR1 is MNHNS and CDR2 SASEGT. Trimming took 6 bases from V and 5 from J; bases not matched to a gene: 7. The assay that was used to sequence DNA from cultured CD4+ T cells was the Oncomine TCR Beta short-read assay. TCRdb analysed the PCR reads with MiXCR anew, one entry per CDR3 protein. Found here are roughly 8,700 distinct CDR3 sequences, about 43% of them singletons; the top ten hold about 15%. Treatment reported: roughly 10-day PBMC culture with coronavirus spike peptide pools or control peptides (ViraFEST assay). An unexposed donor provided the CD4+ T cells, which were collected before the COVID-19 pandemic (2011-2018).

The V and J genes are TRBV6-1 and TRBJ1-6; 7 nucleotides line up with TRBD1. Sequencing input: CD4+ T cells from blood, cultured in vitro. The TCR was taken from a human donor in good health. CDR3 residues: CASRVSTGNNSPLHF. The CDR3 DNA is TGTGCCAGCAGAGTTTCGACAGGGAATAATTCACCCCTCCACTTT.